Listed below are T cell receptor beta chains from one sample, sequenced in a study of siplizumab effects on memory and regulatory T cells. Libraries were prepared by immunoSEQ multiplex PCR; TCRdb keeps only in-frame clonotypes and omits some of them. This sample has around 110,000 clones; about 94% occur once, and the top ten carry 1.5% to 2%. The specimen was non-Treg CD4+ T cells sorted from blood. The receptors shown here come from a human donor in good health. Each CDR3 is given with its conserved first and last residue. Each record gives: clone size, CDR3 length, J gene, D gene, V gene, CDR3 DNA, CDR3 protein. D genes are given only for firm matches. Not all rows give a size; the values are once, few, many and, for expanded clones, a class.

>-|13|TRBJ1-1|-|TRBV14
TGTGCCAGCAGCCCAGGTCGAGTAACTGAAGCTTTCTTT
CASSPGRVTEAFF
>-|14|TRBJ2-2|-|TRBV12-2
TGTGCAAGTCGCACCCGGACCCCCCTGGTGGAGCTGTTTTTT
CASRTRTPLVELFF
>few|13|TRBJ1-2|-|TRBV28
TGTGCCAGCACCCAGGAGAGGTTAGGAGGCTACACCTTC
CASTQERLGGYTF
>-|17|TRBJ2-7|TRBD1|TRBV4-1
TGCGCCAGCAGCCAAGGGTCGATGGGGGACAGGGGCCACGAGCAGTACTTC
CASSQGSMGDRGHEQYF
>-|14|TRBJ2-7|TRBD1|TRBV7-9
TGTGCCAGCAGGGGACAGGGCCTTTCCTACGAGCAGTACTTC
CASRGQGLSYEQYF
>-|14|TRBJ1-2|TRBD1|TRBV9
TGTGCCAGCAGCCCCTGGGACAGAGACTATGGCTACACCTTC
CASSPWDRDYGYTF
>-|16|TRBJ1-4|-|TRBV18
TGTGCCAGCTCACTCGGACCTGCCAGGGTTAATGAAAAACTGTTTTTT
CASSLGPARVNEKLFF
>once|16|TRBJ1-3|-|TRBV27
TGTGCCAGCAGTTTATCGGCACCTTACTCTGGAAACACCATATATTTT
CASSLSAPYSGNTIYF
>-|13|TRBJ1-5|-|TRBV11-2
TGTGTCAGCAGCTTAGATGGACGACAGCCCCAGCATTTT
CVSSLDGRQPQHF
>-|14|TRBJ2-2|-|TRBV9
TGTGCCAGCAGCGTGGAAGGGAACACCGGGGAGCTGTTTTTT
CASSVEGNTGELFF
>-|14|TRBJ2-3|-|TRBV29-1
TGCAGCGTTCGACAGCTTTTTACTGACGGTACGCAGTATTTT
CSVRQLFTDGTQYF
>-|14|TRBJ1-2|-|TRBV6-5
TGTGCCAGCAGTCAGGGACTGTTCAACTATGGCTACACCTTC
CASSQGLFNYGYTF
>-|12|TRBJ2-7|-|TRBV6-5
TGTGCCAGCAGCCGGGGCTCCTACGAGCAGTACTTC
CASSRGSYEQYF
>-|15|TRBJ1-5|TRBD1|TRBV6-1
TGTGCCAGCAGTGCCGGGACAGGGCGCAATCAGCCCCAGCATTTT
CASSAGTGRNQPQHF
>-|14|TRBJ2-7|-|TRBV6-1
TGTGCCAGCAGTGAGGTAGGAGGAGAGGGCGAGCAGTACTTC
CASSEVGGEGEQYF